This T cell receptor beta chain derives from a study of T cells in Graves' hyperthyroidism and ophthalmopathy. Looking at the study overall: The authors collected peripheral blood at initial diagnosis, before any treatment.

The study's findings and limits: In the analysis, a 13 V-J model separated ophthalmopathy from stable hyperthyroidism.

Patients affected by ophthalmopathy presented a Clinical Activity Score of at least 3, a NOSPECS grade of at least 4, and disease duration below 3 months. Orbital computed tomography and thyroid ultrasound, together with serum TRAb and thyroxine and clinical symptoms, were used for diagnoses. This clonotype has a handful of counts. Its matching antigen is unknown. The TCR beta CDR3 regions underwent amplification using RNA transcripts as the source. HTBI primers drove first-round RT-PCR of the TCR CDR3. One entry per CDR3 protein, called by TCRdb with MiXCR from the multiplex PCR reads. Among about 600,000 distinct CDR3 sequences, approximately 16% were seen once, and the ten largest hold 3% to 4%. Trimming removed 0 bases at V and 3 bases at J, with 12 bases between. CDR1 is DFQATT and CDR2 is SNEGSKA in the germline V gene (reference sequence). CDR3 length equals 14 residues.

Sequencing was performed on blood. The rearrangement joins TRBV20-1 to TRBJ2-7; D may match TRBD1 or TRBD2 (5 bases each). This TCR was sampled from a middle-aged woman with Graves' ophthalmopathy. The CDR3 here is CSARDMTEGYEQYF. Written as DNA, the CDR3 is TGCAGTGCTAGAGATATGACAGAGGGCTACGAGCAGTACTTC.